The sequence of this T cell receptor beta chain was determined in a study of Graves' ophthalmopathy and Graves' hyperthyroidism. Study-wide results and limits: Most thyroid-expanded clonotypes exceeding 0.001 frequency were also found in blood.

TCR beta CDR3 regions were amplified from RNA transcripts. An initial RT-PCR round employing HTBI primers preceded a second-round multiplex PCR. Using its own MiXCR run on the multiplex PCR reads, TCRdb lists one record per CDR3 protein. The profile shows around 340,000 distinct CDR3 sequences, under 20% of them singletons. Ophthalmopathy was moderately-to-severely active, CAS at least 3, NOSPECS at least 4, lasting under 3 months. Clinical symptoms and serum thyroxine were used for diagnosis; TRAb, thyroid ultrasound and orbital computed tomography were also relied on. The authors used Ficoll-Paque density gradient centrifugation to separate PBMCs. The input was approximately 9.3 ml of fresh peripheral blood. This clonotype was recorded many times. Its antigen is currently unknown. The sequenced sample consisted of peripheral blood. The TCR was taken from an adult man with Graves' ophthalmopathy.

The CDR3 protein is CASSLAPGGAGQPQHF. CDR3 DNA: TGTGCCAGCAGTTTAGCCCCAGGGGGTGCGGGACAGCCCCAGCATTTT. The V call is TRBV12-3 or TRBV12-4, the J call TRBJ1-5; TRBD1 matches at 7 bases. The CDR3 runs to 16 residues. J lost 7 bases, V lost 0 bases, and 9 bases had no gene match.